These T cell receptor beta chains were read from a single sample in a study of blood T cell repertoires in COVID-19. Libraries were prepared by immunoSEQ multiplex PCR; TCRdb keeps only in-frame clonotypes and omits some of them. This table holds some 290,000 clones, 89% found once. Material: peripheral blood. Every receptor here comes from a woman in her 30s with COVID-19, enrolled during active disease. Each CDR3 is given with its conserved first and last residue. Fields, in order: clone size, D gene, V gene, J gene, CDR3 protein, CDR3 DNA. The D gene is left open where the match is weak. Clone size is given for some rows only: seen once, a few or many times, or a class if the clone is expanded.

clone size: -
D gene: TRBD1
V gene: TRBV7-9
J gene: TRBJ1-2
CDR3 protein: CASSHVTGGYGYTF
CDR3 DNA: TGTGCCAGCAGCCATGTAACAGGGGGCTATGGCTACACCTTC

clone size: once
D gene: -
V gene: TRBV6-6
J gene: TRBJ1-2
CDR3 protein: CASSPGDRGYTF
CDR3 DNA: TGTGCCAGCAGTCCGGGGGATCGGGGCTACACCTTC

clone size: once
D gene: TRBD1
V gene: TRBV14
J gene: TRBJ2-7
CDR3 protein: CASSQPRTGGIAYEQYF
CDR3 DNA: TGTGCCAGCAGCCAGCCCAGGACAGGGGGAATCGCCTACGAGCAGTACTTC

clone size: -
D gene: -
V gene: TRBV2
J gene: TRBJ2-1
CDR3 protein: CASSEASSNDNEQFF
CDR3 DNA: TGTGCCAGCAGTGAAGCTTCTAGCAATGACAATGAGCAGTTCTTC

clone size: -
D gene: TRBD1
V gene: TRBV7-9
J gene: TRBJ1-2
CDR3 protein: CASMLGTANGYTF
CDR3 DNA: TGTGCCAGCATGCTCGGGACAGCAAATGGCTACACCTTC

clone size: -
D gene: -
V gene: TRBV21-1
J gene: TRBJ2-1
CDR3 protein: CASSKPSSYNEQFF
CDR3 DNA: TGTGCCAGCAGCAAACCTAGCAGCTACAATGAGCAGTTCTTC

clone size: once
D gene: TRBD1
V gene: TRBV19
J gene: TRBJ1-1
CDR3 protein: CASSWTGVNTEAFF
CDR3 DNA: TGTGCCAGTAGTTGGACAGGGGTGAACACTGAAGCTTTCTTT

clone size: -
D gene: -
V gene: TRBV18
J gene: TRBJ1-1
CDR3 protein: CASSPGGNTEAFF
CDR3 DNA: TGTGCCAGCTCACCGGGGGGAAACACTGAAGCTTTCTTT

clone size: -
D gene: -
V gene: TRBV29-1
J gene: TRBJ2-3
CDR3 protein: CSGQSHSTDTQYF
CDR3 DNA: TGCAGCGGACAATCGCACAGCACAGATACGCAGTATTTT

clone size: -
D gene: -
V gene: TRBV6-5
J gene: TRBJ1-5
CDR3 protein: CASSPDSYQPQHF
CDR3 DNA: TGTGCCAGCAGTCCCGACAGCTATCAGCCCCAGCATTTT

clone size: -
D gene: TRBD2
V gene: TRBV4-1
J gene: TRBJ2-1
CDR3 protein: CASSQSGGLAAGLSSYNEQFF
CDR3 DNA: TGCGCCAGCAGCCAATCGGGTGGACTAGCGGCGGGCCTTAGCTCCTACAATGAGCAGTTCTTC

clone size: few
D gene: TRBD1
V gene: TRBV10-3
J gene: TRBJ1-1
CDR3 protein: CAISYTQGVVAEAFF
CDR3 DNA: TGTGCCATCAGCTACACACAGGGGGTAGTTGCTGAAGCTTTCTTT

clone size: -
D gene: -
V gene: TRBV19
J gene: TRBJ2-5
CDR3 protein: CASTNRGQAGETQYF
CDR3 DNA: TGTGCCAGCACAAACCGCGGACAGGCGGGGGAGACCCAGTACTTC

clone size: -
D gene: TRBD1
V gene: TRBV10-3
J gene: TRBJ1-2
CDR3 protein: CAITPTGPPYGYTF
CDR3 DNA: TGTGCCATCACCCCGACAGGGCCTCCCTATGGCTACACCTTC

clone size: -
D gene: -
V gene: TRBV5-6
J gene: TRBJ2-7
CDR3 protein: CASSLAAGWESSSYEQYF
CDR3 DNA: TGTGCCAGCAGCTTGGCCGCGGGATGGGAGTCGAGCTCCTACGAGCAGTACTTC

clone size: -
D gene: -
V gene: TRBV27
J gene: TRBJ1-5
CDR3 protein: CASSPQGVNQPQHF
CDR3 DNA: TGTGCCAGCAGTCCTCAGGGTGTCAATCAGCCCCAGCATTTT

clone size: -
D gene: TRBD1
V gene: TRBV23-1
J gene: TRBJ1-1
CDR3 protein: CATPGGEVLPPQCEAFF
CDR3 DNA: TGCGCCACCCCAGGGGGCGAGGTACTGCCCCCCCAGTGCGAAGCTTTCTTT

clone size: -
D gene: TRBD1
V gene: TRBV13
J gene: TRBJ1-2
CDR3 protein: CASSLGGQGDGYTF
CDR3 DNA: TGTGCCAGCAGCTTAGGGGGACAGGGAGATGGCTACACCTTC